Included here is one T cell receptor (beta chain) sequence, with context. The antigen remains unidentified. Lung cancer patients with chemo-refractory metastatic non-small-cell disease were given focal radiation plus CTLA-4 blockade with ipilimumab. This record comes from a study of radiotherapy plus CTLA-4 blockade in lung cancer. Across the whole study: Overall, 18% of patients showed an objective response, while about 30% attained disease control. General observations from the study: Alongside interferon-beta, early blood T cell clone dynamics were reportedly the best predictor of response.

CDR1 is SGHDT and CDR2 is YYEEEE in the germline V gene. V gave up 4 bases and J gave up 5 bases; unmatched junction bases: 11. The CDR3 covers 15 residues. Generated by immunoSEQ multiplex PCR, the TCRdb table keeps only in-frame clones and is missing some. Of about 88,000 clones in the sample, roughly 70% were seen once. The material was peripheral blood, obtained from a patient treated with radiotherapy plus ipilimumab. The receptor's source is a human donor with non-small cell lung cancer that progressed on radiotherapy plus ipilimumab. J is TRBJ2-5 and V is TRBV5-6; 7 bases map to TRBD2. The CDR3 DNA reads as TGTGCCAGCAGCACGCGGGACTACGGGGAGGAGACCCAGTACTTC. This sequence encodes CASSTRDYGEETQYF.